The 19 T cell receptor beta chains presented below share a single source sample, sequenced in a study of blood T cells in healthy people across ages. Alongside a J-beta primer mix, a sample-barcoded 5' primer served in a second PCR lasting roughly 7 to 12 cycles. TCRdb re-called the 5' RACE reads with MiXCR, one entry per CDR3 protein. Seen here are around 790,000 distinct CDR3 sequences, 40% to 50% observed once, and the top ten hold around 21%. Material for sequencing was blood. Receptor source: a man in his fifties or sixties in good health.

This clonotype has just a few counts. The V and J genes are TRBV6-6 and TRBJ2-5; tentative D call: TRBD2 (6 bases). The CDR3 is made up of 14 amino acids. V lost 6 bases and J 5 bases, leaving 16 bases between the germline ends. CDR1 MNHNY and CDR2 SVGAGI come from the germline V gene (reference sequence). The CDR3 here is CASSPGLARETQYF. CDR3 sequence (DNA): TGTGCCAGCAGCCCGGGACTCGCCCGGGAGACCCAGTACTTC.

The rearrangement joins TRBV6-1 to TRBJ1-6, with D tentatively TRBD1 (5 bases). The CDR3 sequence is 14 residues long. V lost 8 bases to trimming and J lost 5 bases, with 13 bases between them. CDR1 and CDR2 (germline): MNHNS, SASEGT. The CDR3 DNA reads TGTGCCAGCCTTGGGGACTCAAATAATTCACCCCTCCACTTT. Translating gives CASLGDSNNSPLHF.

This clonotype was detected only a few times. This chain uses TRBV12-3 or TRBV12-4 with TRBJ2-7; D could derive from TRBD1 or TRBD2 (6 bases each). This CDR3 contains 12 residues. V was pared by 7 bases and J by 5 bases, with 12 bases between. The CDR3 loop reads CASTTGGHEQYF. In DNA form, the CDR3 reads TGTGCCAGCACCACCGGGGGCCACGAGCAGTACTTC.

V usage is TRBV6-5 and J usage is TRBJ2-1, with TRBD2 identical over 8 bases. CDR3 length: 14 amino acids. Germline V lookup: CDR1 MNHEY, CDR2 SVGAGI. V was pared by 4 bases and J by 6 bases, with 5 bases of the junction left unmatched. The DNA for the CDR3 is TGTGCCAGCAGTTCGCGCGGGGGGAGCAATGAGCAGTTCTTC. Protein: CASSSRGGSNEQFF.

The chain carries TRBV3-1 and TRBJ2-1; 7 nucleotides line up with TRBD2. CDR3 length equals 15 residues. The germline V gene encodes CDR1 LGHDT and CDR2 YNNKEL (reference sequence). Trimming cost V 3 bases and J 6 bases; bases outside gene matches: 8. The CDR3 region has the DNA TGTGCCAGCAGCCAGGGTCTAGCGGCGCCCAATGAGCAGTTCTTC. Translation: CASSQGLAAPNEQFF.

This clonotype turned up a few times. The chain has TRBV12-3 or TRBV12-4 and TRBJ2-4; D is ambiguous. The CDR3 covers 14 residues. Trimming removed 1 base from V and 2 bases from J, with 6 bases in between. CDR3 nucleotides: TGTGCCAGCAGTTTAGTCAGCTCCAAAAACATTCAGTACTTC. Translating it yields CASSLVSSKNIQYF.

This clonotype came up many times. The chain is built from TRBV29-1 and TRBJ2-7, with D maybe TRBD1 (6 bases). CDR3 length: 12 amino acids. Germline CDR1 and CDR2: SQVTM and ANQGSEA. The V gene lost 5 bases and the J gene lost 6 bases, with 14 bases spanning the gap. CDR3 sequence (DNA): TGCAGCGTTCGCCAGGGGATTTCCGAGCAGTACTTC. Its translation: CSVRQGISEQYF.

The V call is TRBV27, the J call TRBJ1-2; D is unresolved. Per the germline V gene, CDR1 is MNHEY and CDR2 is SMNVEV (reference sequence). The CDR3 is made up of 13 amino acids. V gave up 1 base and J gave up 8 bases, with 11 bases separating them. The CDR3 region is CASSLYQASGYTF. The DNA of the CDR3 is TGTGCCAGCAGTTTATATCAGGCTTCCGGCTACACCTTC.

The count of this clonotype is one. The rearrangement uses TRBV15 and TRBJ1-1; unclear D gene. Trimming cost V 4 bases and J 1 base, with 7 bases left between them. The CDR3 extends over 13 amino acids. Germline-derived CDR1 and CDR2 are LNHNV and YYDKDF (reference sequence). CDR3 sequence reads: CATSIQRNTEAFF. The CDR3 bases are TGTGCCACCAGCATTCAACGGAACACTGAAGCTTTCTTT.

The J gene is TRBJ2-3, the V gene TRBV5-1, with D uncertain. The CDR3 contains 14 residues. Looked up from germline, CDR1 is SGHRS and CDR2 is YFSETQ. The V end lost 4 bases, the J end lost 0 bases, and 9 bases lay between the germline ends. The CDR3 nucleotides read TGCGCCAGCAGCAGAATATCTAGCACAGATACGCAGTATTTT. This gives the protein CASSRISSTDTQYF.

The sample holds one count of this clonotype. CDR3 DNA sequence: TGTGCCAGCAGCGTAGATCAGGGTACGCAGTATTTT. Translated: CASSVDQGTQYF. This chain uses TRBV9 with TRBJ2-3; the D gene is possibly TRBD1 (5 bases). Trimming shortened V by 0 bases and J by 8 bases, and 7 bases separated the two germline ends. There are 12 residues in the CDR3. Germline loops: CDR1 SGDLS, CDR2 YYNGEE.

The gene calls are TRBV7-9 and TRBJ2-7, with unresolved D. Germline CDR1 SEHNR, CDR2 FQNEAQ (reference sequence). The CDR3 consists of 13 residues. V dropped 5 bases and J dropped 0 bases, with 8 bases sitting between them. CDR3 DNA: TGTGCCAGCAGCGATGAGGTCTCCTACGAGCAGTACTTC. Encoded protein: CASSDEVSYEQYF.

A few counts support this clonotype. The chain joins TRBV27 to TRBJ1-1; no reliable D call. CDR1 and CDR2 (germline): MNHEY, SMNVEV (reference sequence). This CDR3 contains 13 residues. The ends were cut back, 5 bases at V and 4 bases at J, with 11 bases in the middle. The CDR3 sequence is CASSKMAGTEAFF. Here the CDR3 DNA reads TGTGCCAGCAGTAAAATGGCCGGCACTGAAGCTTTCTTT.

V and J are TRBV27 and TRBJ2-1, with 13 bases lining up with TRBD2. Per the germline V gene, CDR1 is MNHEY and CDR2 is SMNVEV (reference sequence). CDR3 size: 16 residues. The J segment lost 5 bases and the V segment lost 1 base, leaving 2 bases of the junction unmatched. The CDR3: CASSLFGLAGDNEQFF. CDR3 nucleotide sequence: TGTGCCAGCAGTTTATTTGGACTAGCGGGGGACAATGAGCAGTTCTTC.

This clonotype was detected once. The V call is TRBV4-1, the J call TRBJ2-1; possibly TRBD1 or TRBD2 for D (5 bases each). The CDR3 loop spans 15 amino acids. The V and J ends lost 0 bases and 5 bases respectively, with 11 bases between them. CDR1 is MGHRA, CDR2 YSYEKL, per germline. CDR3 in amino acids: CASSQDRGGNNEQFF. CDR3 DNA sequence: TGCGCCAGCAGCCAAGATCGGGGCGGAAACAATGAGCAGTTCTTC.

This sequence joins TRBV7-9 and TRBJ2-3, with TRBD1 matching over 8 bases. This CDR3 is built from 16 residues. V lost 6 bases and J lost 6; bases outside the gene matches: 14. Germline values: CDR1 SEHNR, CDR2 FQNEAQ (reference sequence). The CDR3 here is CASRPLQGVSVDTQYF. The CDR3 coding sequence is TGTGCCAGCAGACCTCTACAGGGGGTGTCTGTCGATACGCAGTATTTT.

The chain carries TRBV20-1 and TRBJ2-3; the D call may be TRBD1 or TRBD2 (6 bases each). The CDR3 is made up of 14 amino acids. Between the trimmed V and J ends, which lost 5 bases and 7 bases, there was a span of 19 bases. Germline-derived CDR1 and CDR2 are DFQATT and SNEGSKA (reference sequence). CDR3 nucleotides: TGCAGTGCTCCCTGGACAGCCGCGGGGAATACGCAGTATTTT. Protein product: CSAPWTAAGNTQYF.

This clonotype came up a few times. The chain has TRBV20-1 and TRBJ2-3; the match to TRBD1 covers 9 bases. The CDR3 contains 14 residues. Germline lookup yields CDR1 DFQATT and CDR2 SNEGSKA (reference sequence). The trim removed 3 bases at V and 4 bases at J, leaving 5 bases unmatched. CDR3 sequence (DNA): TGCAGTGCTAGTCCAAGGACAGGGGCAGATACGCAGTATTTT. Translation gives CSASPRTGADTQYF.

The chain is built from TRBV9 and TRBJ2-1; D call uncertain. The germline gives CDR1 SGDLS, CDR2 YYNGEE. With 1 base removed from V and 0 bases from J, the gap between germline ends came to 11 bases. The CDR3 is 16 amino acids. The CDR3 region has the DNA TGTGCCAGCAGCGTAAATGCTCCGAGCTCCTACAATGAGCAGTTCTTC. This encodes CASSVNAPSSYNEQFF.